What follows are 32 T cell receptor beta chains derived from one specimen sequenced in a study of blood T cell repertoires in COVID-19. The method was immunoSEQ multiplex PCR; TCRdb's version includes in-frame clones alone and lacks a portion of them. This table has about 150,000 clones, around four fifths appearing once. Sequencing used PBMCs or T cells enriched from blood (not recorded which). The receptors come from a woman in her thirties or forties who had recovered from COVID-19.

The CDR3: CASSMVRGITYEQYF. CDR3 in DNA: TGTGCCAGTAGTATGGTCAGGGGAATAACCTACGAGCAGTACTTC. This chain connects TRBV19 to TRBJ2-7; D perhaps matches TRBD1 (6 bases). V lost 3 bases and J 2 bases, leaving 14 bases between the germline ends. The germline gives CDR1 LNHDA, CDR2 SQIVND (reference sequence). The CDR3 totals 15 residues.

This clone appeared once. The rearrangement joins TRBV7-3 to TRBJ2-3; no reliable D call. This CDR3 has 11 amino acids. Germline lookup yields CDR1 SGHTA and CDR2 FQGTGA. V was cut by 4 bases and J by 4 bases, with 3 bases left in between. The CDR3, as DNA: TGTGCCAGCAGCTCTTCAGATACGCAGTATTTT. It is translated as CASSSSDTQYF.

The chain carries TRBV9 and TRBJ2-1; 8 bases align to TRBD1. The trim removed 0 bases at V and 0 bases at J, leaving 8 bases unmatched. This CDR3 has 18 amino acids. Per germline, CDR1 SGDLS and CDR2 YYNGEE. CDR3 sequence: CASSVASIGQGSYNEQFF. DNA for the CDR3: TGTGCCAGCAGCGTAGCCTCGATCGGACAGGGCTCCTACAATGAGCAGTTCTTC.

This chain links TRBV6-1 with TRBJ2-7; 8 bases align to TRBD1. The V gene end was trimmed by 2 bases and the J gene end by 6 bases; junction bases not matched to a gene: 9. The CDR3 is made up of 15 amino acids. Germline V gene sequence: CDR1 MNHNS, CDR2 SASEGT. The CDR3 bases are TGTGCCAGCAGTGAACACGACAGGGGAAGGACCGAGCAGTACTTC. Amino acids: CASSEHDRGRTEQYF.

The chain combines TRBV5-1 with TRBJ1-1; 7 nucleotides line up with TRBD1. V gave up 2 bases and J gave up 6 bases; unmatched junction bases: 1. Germline V gene lookup returns CDR1 SGHRS and CDR2 YFSETQ. CDR3 length equals 12 residues. The DNA of the CDR3 is TGCGCCAGCAGCTTTGGGACAGCTGAAGCTTTCTTT. Residues: CASSFGTAEAFF.

The chain couples TRBV2 to TRBJ1-2, with 7 bases matching TRBD1. Germline trimming cut 7 bases from V and 13 bases from J; bases unmatched to any gene: 12. CDR3 length equals 12 residues. Per germline, CDR1 SNHLY and CDR2 FYNNEI. CDR3 in DNA: TGTGCCAGCAACTCCGACAGGGCTCCTATCACCTTC. Translating gives CASNSDRAPITF. Drawing the rest from reference TRBV2 and TRBJ1-2, the complete variable domain is EPEVTQTPSHQVTQMGQEVILRCVPISNHLYFYWYRQILGQKVEFLVSFYNNEISEKSEIFDDQFSVERPDGSNFTLKIRSTKLEDSAMYFCASNSDRAPITFGSGTRLTVV.

The V gene is TRBV19, the J gene TRBJ1-5; 9 bases line up with TRBD1. V shed 4 bases, J shed 2 bases, and the junction held 6 bases outside the gene matches. The CDR3 spans 16 residues. The V gene's germline CDR1 is LNHDA and CDR2 SQIVND (reference sequence). CDR3 DNA sequence: TGTGCCAGTAGTACCTGGACAGGGGTTGGCAATCAGCCCCAGCATTTT. Its protein product is CASSTWTGVGNQPQHF.

The gene calls are TRBV30 and TRBJ2-1; D perhaps matches TRBD2 (5 bases). Looked up from germline, CDR1 is GTSNPN and CDR2 is SVGIG (reference sequence). The CDR3 runs 14 residues. Trimming cost V 0 bases and J 5 bases, with 11 bases left between them. The CDR3 DNA reads TGTGCCTGGAGTGTACGGCGGGCCCACAATGAGCAGTTCTTC. Its protein is CAWSVRRAHNEQFF.

DNA of the CDR3: TGTGCCTGGACTAGCGGGAGGGCCATCCACGAGCAGTACTTC. Translating gives CAWTSGRAIHEQYF. V is TRBV30 and J is TRBJ2-7; the match to TRBD2 covers 12 bases. From germline, CDR1 is GTSNPN and CDR2 SVGIG (reference sequence). There are 14 residues in the CDR3. Trimming removed 4 bases from V and 5 bases from J; junction bases left unmatched: 6.

The V gene is TRBV15, the J gene TRBJ1-6; a possible D gene is TRBD1 (6 bases). The germline CDR1 and CDR2 sequences are LNHNV and YYDKDF (reference sequence). V was clipped by 4 bases and J by 12 bases, with 10 bases between them. This CDR3 comprises 12 residues. The CDR3 nucleotides read TGTGCCACCAGCATGGCAGGGGAACCCCTCCACTTT. Protein: CATSMAGEPLHF.

The chain joins TRBV3-1 (or the pseudogene TRBV3-2) to TRBJ1-6; 9 nucleotides agree with TRBD1. The germline gives CDR1 LGHDT, CDR2 YNNKEL (reference sequence). With 1 base clipped from V and 0 bases from J, the junction kept 7 bases outside the gene matches. The CDR3 covers 19 residues. Written as DNA, the CDR3 is TGTGCCAGCAGCCAAGCTGACAGGGGGTATAGCTCCTATAATTCACCCCTCCACTTT. It encodes CASSQADRGYSSYNSPLHF.

The chain is built from TRBV5-1 and TRBJ1-3; D is possibly TRBD1 (6 bases). V gave up 0 bases and J gave up 0 bases, with 10 bases separating them. Germline V lookup: CDR1 SGHRS, CDR2 YFSETQ. The CDR3 length is 16 residues. The CDR3 DNA is TGCGCCAGCAGCTTGGGACAGGTTTCCTCTGGAAACACCATATATTTT. Its protein product is CASSLGQVSSGNTIYF. Looking up the rest from reference TRBV5-1 and TRBJ1-3 gives the full variable domain: KAGVTQTPRYLIKTRGQQVTLSCSPISGHRSVSWYQQTPGQGLQFLFEYFSETQRNKGNFPGRFSGRQFSNSRSEMNVSTLELGDSALYLCASSLGQVSSGNTIYFGEGSWLTVV.

On this clone: This specimen includes other DNA sequences encoding the same CDR3. This chain uses TRBV6-5 with TRBJ2-1; no reliable D call. The ends were cut back, 6 bases at V and 6 bases at J, with 6 bases in the middle. CDR1 is MNHEY, CDR2 SVGAGI, per germline. The CDR3 is made up of 11 amino acids. The DNA for the CDR3 is TGTGCCAGCAGCCCCGGCAATGAGCAGTTCTTC. It translates to CASSPGNEQFF.

The V call is TRBV7-8, the J call TRBJ2-2; the match to TRBD1 covers 8 bases. V trimming: 5 bases; J trimming: 3 bases; junction bases outside the gene matches: 8. This CDR3 has 16 amino acids. Germline CDR1 is SGHVS and CDR2 is FQNEAQ. The CDR3 reads CASSPITGGHTGELFF. CDR3 sequence (DNA): TGTGCCAGCAGCCCTATTACAGGGGGGCACACCGGGGAGCTGTTTTTT. The entire variable domain, with the rest obtained from reference TRBV7-8 and TRBJ2-2, is as follows: GAGVSQSPRYKVAKRGQDVALRCDPISGHVSLFWYQQALGQGPEFLTYFQNEAQLDKSGLPSDRFFAERPEGSVSTLKIQRTQQEDSAVYLCASSPITGGHTGELFFGEGSRLTVL.

In this sample, this clone turned up once. The V gene is TRBV10-3, the J gene TRBJ1-5, with 7 bases matching TRBD1. This CDR3 region has 16 residues. J was trimmed by 3 bases and V by 3 bases; bases with no gene match: 8. Germline V gives CDR1 ENHRY, CDR2 SYGVKD. The CDR3, as DNA: TGTGCCATCAGTGACTTGGGACAGCATCCCAATCAGCCCCAGCATTTT. This gives the protein CAISDLGQHPNQPQHF.

This chain joins TRBV7-3 and TRBJ2-3; tentative D call: TRBD2 (5 bases). The CDR3 sequence is 13 residues long. Germline V gene lookup returns CDR1 SGHTA and CDR2 FQGTGA. Between the trimmed V and J ends, which lost 2 bases and 5 bases, there was a span of 8 bases. The CDR3 reads CASSLGRGDTQYF. The CDR3, as DNA: TGTGCCAGCAGCTTAGGACGGGGAGATACGCAGTATTTT.

The rearrangement joins TRBV7-9 to TRBJ1-6, with TRBD1 matching over 7 bases. Germline lookup yields CDR1 SEHNR and CDR2 FQNEAQ (reference sequence). V lost 5 bases, J lost 0 bases, and 7 bases stayed unmatched. The CDR3 covers 17 residues. The chain's CDR3 is CASSPVGDSSYNSPLHF. CDR3 DNA: TGTGCCAGCAGCCCCGTCGGGGACAGCTCCTATAATTCACCCCTCCACTTT.

The V gene is TRBV2, the J gene TRBJ1-2; 7 nucleotides agree with TRBD1. Germline V gene data show CDR1 as SNHLY and CDR2 as FYNNEI. The CDR3 consists of 14 residues. Germline trimming cut 8 bases from V and 5 bases from J; bases unmatched to any gene: 11. CDR3 amino acids: CASGPPGQLYGYTF. The CDR3 nucleotides read TGTGCCAGCGGTCCTCCGGGACAGTTATATGGCTACACCTTC. Together with reference TRBV2 and TRBJ1-2, the CDR3 gives the full variable domain: EPEVTQTPSHQVTQMGQEVILRCVPISNHLYFYWYRQILGQKVEFLVSFYNNEISEKSEIFDDQFSVERPDGSNFTLKIRSTKLEDSAMYFCASGPPGQLYGYTFGSGTRLTVV.

The chain links TRBV5-6 to TRBJ2-2; maybe TRBD1 (5 bases). Germline V gene sequence: CDR1 SGHDT, CDR2 YYEEEE. Trimming cost V 2 bases and J 6 bases, with 11 bases left between them. The CDR3 contains 14 residues. The CDR3 DNA reads TGTGCCAGCAGCTTCGGACAATCCCCCGGGGAGCTGTTTTTT. Translated, it gives CASSFGQSPGELFF.

V usage is TRBV29-1 and J usage is TRBJ2-1; 12 nucleotides align to TRBD2. The CDR3 runs to 15 residues. V was pared by 1 base and J by 3 bases, with 1 base of the junction left unmatched. Germline-derived CDR1 and CDR2 are SQVTM and ANQGSEA. The CDR3 DNA reads TGCAGCGTTGAAGGGACTAGCGGGAACTACAATGAGCAGTTCTTC. Amino acids: CSVEGTSGNYNEQFF.

The chain combines TRBV9 with TRBJ2-5; TRBD1 matches 9 bases. The V segment lost 4 bases and the J segment 4 bases; nucleotides outside the gene matches: 20. CDR1 is SGDLS, CDR2 YYNGEE, per germline. The CDR3 totals 19 residues. CDR3 DNA: TGTGCCAGCAGCTTTCCCATATACCCGGACAGGGGAGACGGAGAGACCCAGTACTTC. This sequence encodes CASSFPIYPDRGDGETQYF.

This chain links TRBV2 with TRBJ1-5, with D tentatively TRBD1 (6 bases). Germline values: CDR1 SNHLY, CDR2 FYNNEI. The CDR3 is 13 residues long. The V gene lost 7 bases and the J gene lost 5 bases, with 12 bases spanning the gap. The CDR3 bases are TGTGCCAGCAACAGGGTGGACTATCAGCCCCAGCATTTT. As protein: CASNRVDYQPQHF.

CDR3 sequence: CASSILRGEKLFF. In DNA, the CDR3 is TGTGCCAGTAGTATCCTCAGGGGTGAAAAACTGTTTTTT. The chain couples TRBV19 to TRBJ1-4; D may be TRBD1 (6 bases). Trimming stripped 3 bases from V and 7 bases from J, with 9 bases between. Germline V CDR1 and CDR2: LNHDA, SQIVND (reference sequence). The CDR3 is 13 amino acids.

The chain employs TRBV27 and TRBJ2-1, with a possible D match to TRBD2 (7 bases). Deletions cut 0 bases from V and 0 bases from J, with 9 bases between. This CDR3 is 16 amino acids long. CDR1 and CDR2 (germline): MNHEY, SMNVEV (reference sequence). The DNA of the CDR3 is TGTGCCAGCAGTTTATCTGCGGGGGCCTCCTACAATGAGCAGTTCTTC. Translation: CASSLSAGASYNEQFF.

This clone was seen only once. The V and J genes are TRBV28 and TRBJ1-2, with D maybe TRBD1 (6 bases). This CDR3 has 17 amino acids. Germline values: CDR1 MDHEN, CDR2 SYDVKM. CDR3 loop: CATTAGVIGRGEYGYTF. CDR3 nucleotides: TGTGCGACTACCGCGGGGGTCATTGGCAGGGGAGAGTATGGCTACACCTTC.

The V gene is TRBV12-3 or TRBV12-4, the J gene TRBJ1-1, with D perhaps matching TRBD1 (6 bases). The CDR3 sequence is 13 residues long. Trimming left V 6 bases short and J 10 bases short, with 18 bases between. CDR3 residues: CASSLDRPGGAFF. The CDR3 nucleotides read TGTGCCAGCAGCCTCGACAGGCCGGGGGGAGCTTTCTTT.

The rearrangement joins TRBV3-1 (or the pseudogene TRBV3-2) to TRBJ1-6; 10 bases line up with TRBD1. The V gene end was trimmed by 4 bases and the J gene end by 9 bases; junction bases not matched to a gene: 6. The germline gives CDR1 LGHDT, CDR2 YNNKEL (reference sequence). The length of the CDR3 is 15 residues. CDR3 sequence reads: CASSLGTGVSSPLHF. The CDR3, as DNA: TGTGCCAGCAGCCTCGGGACAGGGGTGAGTTCACCCCTCCACTTT.

The chain uses TRBV9 and TRBJ1-1; 7 bases agree with TRBD1. The CDR3 covers 13 residues. CDR1 is SGDLS and CDR2 is YYNGEE in the germline V gene. V was pared by 3 bases and J by 4 bases, with 3 bases of the junction left unmatched. CDR3 DNA sequence: TGTGCCAGCAGCGAACAGGGGAGCACTGAAGCTTTCTTT. Translating gives CASSEQGSTEAFF.

Details on this clone: The same CDR3 is also encoded by other DNA sequences in this sample. This chain links TRBV20-1 with TRBJ1-1; 9 nucleotides match TRBD1. The CDR3 runs to 11 residues. Germline loops: CDR1 DFQATT, CDR2 SNEGSKA (reference sequence). Germline trimming cut 2 bases from V and 10 bases from J; bases unmatched to any gene: 2. Here the CDR3 DNA reads TGCAGTGCTAGACTGACAGGGGGAGCTTTCTTT. It codes for CSARLTGGAFF.

The chain uses TRBV2 and TRBJ1-4; D is uncertain. Germline CDR1 reads SNHLY; CDR2 reads FYNNEI. This CDR3 has 11 residues. V was cut by 5 bases and J by 8 bases, with 6 bases left in between. CDR3 DNA: TGTGCCAGCAGTTACAAGGAAAAACTGTTTTTT. This encodes CASSYKEKLFF. Combining the CDR3 with reference TRBV2 and TRBJ1-4 gives the whole variable domain EPEVTQTPSHQVTQMGQEVILRCVPISNHLYFYWYRQILGQKVEFLVSFYNNEISEKSEIFDDQFSVERPDGSNFTLKIRSTKLEDSAMYFCASSYKEKLFFGSGTQLSVL.

The rearrangement uses TRBV5-4 and TRBJ1-1; tentatively, D is TRBD1 (5 bases). From germline, CDR1 is SGHNT and CDR2 YYREEE (reference sequence). There are 17 residues in the CDR3. Trimming left V 2 bases short and J 3 bases short, with 20 bases between. Here the CDR3 reads CASSFLILSGGDTEAFF. The CDR3 nucleotides are TGTGCCAGCAGCTTCCTGATTCTAAGCGGGGGGGACACTGAAGCTTTCTTT.

This clone was picked up many times. V is TRBV25-1 and J is TRBJ2-2, with 9 positions matching TRBD2. This CDR3 comprises 16 residues. The V segment lost 3 bases and the J segment 3 bases; nucleotides outside the gene matches: 5. Germline loops: CDR1 MGHDK, CDR2 SYGVNS. CDR3 DNA sequence: TGTGCCAGCAGTGATGAGAGCGGGAGGCACACCGGGGAGCTGTTTTTT. This sequence encodes CASSDESGRHTGELFF.